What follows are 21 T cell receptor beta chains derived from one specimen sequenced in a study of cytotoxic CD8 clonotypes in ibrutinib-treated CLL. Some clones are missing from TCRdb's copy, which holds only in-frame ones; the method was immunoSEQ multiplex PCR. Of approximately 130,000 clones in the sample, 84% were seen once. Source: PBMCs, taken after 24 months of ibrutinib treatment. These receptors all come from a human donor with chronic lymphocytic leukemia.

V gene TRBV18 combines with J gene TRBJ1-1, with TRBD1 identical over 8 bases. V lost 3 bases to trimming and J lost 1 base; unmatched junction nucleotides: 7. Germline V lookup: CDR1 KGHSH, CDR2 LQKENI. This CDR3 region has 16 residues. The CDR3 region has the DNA TGTGCCAGCTCACCGCTTACCGGGACAGGGAACACTGAAGCTTTCTTT. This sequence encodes CASSPLTGTGNTEAFF.

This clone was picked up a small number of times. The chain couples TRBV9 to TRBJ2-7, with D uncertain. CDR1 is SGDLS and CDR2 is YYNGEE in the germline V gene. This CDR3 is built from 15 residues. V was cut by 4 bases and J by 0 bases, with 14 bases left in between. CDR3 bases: TGTGCCAGCAGCCCCCGGTCGGACCTCTCCTACGAGCAGTACTTC. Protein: CASSPRSDLSYEQYF.

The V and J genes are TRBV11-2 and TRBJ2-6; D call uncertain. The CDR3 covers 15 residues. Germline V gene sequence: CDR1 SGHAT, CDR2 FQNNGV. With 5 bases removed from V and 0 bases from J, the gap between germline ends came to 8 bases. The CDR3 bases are TGTGCCAGCAGCCCCCCCTCCTCTGGGGCCAACGTCCTGACTTTC. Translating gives CASSPPSSGANVLTF.

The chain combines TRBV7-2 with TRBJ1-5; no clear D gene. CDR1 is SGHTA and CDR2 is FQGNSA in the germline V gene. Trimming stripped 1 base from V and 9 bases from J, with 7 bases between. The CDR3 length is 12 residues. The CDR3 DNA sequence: TGTGCCAGCAGCTTAGGTGAACGGCCCCAGCATTTT. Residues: CASSLGERPQHF. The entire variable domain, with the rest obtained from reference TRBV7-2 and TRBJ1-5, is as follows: GAGVSQSPSNKVTEKGKDVELRCDPISGHTALYWYRQSLGQGLEFLIYFQGNSAPDKSGLPSDRFSAERTGGSVSTLTIQRTQQEDSAVYLCASSLGERPQHFGDGTRLSIL.

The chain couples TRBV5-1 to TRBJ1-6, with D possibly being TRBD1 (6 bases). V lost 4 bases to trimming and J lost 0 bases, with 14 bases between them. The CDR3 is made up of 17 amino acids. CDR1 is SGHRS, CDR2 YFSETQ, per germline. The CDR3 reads CASSGGIRGSYNSPLHF. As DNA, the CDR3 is TGCGCCAGCAGCGGGGGGATCAGGGGCTCCTATAATTCACCCCTCCACTTT. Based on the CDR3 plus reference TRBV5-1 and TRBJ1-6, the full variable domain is KAGVTQTPRYLIKTRGQQVTLSCSPISGHRSVSWYQQTPGQGLQFLFEYFSETQRNKGNFPGRFSGRQFSNSRSEMNVSTLELGDSALYLCASSGGIRGSYNSPLHFGNGTRLTVT.

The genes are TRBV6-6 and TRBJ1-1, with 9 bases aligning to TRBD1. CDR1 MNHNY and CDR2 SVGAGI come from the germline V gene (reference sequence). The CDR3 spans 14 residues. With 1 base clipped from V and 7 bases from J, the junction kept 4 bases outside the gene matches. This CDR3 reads CASSYWTGEDEAFF. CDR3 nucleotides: TGTGCCAGCAGTTACTGGACAGGGGAGGATGAAGCTTTCTTT.

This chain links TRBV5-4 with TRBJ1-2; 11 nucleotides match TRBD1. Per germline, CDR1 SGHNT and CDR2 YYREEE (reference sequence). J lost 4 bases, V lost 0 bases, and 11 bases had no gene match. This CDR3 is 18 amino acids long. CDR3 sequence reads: CASSLGVGQGARGYGYTF. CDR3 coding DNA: TGTGCCAGCAGCTTGGGTGTCGGACAGGGGGCCCGAGGCTATGGCTACACCTTC.

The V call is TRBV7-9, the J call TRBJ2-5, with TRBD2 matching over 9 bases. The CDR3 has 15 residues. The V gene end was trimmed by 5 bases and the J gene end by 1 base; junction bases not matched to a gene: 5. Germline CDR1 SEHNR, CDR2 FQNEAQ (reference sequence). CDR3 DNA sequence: TGTGCCAGCAGCCTCTGGCGGGGGGGCCAAGAGACCCAGTACTTC. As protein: CASSLWRGGQETQYF.

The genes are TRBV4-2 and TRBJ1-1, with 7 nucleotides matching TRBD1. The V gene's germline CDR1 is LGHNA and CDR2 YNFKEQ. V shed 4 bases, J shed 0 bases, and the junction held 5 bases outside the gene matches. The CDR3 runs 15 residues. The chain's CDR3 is CASSLEQGMNTEAFF. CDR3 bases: TGTGCCAGCAGCCTCGAACAGGGGATGAACACTGAAGCTTTCTTT.

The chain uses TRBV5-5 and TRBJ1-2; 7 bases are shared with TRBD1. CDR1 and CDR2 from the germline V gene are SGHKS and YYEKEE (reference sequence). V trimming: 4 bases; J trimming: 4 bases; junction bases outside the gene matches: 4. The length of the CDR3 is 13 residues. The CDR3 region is CASSPGQSYGYTF. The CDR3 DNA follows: TGTGCCAGCAGCCCGGGACAGAGCTATGGCTACACCTTC. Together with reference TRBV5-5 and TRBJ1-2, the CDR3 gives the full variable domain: DAGVTQSPTHLIKTRGQQVTLRCSPISGHKSVSWYQQVLGQGPQFIFQYYEKEERGRGNFPDRFSARQFPNYSSELNVNALLLGDSALYLCASSPGQSYGYTFGSGTRLTVV.

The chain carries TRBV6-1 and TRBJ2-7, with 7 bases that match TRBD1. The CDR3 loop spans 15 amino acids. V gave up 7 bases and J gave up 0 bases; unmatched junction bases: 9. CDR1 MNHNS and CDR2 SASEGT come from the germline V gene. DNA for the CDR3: TGTGCCAGCACCCTTTTTGAGGGGGCCTCCTACGAGCAGTACTTC. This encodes CASTLFEGASYEQYF.

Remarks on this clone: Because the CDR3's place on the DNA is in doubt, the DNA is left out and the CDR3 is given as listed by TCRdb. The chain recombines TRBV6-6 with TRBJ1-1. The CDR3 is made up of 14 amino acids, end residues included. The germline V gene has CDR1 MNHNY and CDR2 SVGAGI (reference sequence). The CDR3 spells CASSSVRGLVEAFF.

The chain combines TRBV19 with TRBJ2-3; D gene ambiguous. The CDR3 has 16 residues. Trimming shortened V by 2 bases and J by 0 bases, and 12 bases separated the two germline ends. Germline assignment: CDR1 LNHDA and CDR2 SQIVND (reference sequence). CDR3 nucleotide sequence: TGTGCCAGTAGTATAAGTGCGGTTTCTAGCACAGATACGCAGTATTTT. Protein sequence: CASSISAVSSTDTQYF.

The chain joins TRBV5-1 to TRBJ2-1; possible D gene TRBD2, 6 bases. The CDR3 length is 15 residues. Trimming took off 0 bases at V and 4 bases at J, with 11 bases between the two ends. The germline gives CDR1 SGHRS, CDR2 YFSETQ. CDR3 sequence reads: CASSLGGEAYNEQFF. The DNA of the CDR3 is TGCGCCAGCAGCTTGGGCGGGGAAGCTTACAATGAGCAGTTCTTC.

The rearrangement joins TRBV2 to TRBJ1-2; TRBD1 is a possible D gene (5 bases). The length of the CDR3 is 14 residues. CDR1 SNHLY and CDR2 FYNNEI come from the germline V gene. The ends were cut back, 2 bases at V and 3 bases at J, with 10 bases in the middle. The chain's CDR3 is CASSEKGLDYGYTF. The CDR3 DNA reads TGTGCCAGCAGTGAAAAGGGGTTAGACTATGGCTACACCTTC.

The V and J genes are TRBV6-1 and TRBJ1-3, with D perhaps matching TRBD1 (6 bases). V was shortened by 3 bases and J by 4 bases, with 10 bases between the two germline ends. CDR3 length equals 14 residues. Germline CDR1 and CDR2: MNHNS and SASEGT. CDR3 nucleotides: TGTGCCAGCAGTGAGCAGGGGAGAGGAAACACCATATATTTT. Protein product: CASSEQGRGNTIYF.

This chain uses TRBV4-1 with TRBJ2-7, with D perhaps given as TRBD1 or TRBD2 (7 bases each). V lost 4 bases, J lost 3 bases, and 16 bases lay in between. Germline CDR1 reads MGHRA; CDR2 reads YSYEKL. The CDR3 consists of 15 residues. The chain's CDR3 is CASSLVAGGGYEQYF. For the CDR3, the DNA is TGCGCCAGCAGCCTCGTGGCAGGGGGGGGCTACGAGCAGTACTTC.

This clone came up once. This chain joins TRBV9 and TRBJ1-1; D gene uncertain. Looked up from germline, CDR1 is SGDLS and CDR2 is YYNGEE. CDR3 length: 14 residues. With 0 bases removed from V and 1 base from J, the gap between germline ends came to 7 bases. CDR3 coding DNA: TGTGCCAGCAGCGTAGCGTCCAGGAACACTGAAGCTTTCTTT. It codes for CASSVASRNTEAFF.

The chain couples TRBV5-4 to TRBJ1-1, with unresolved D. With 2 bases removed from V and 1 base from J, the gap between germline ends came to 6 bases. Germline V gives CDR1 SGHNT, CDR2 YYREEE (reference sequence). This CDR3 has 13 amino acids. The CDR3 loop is CASSFLQNTEAFF. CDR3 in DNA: TGTGCCAGCAGCTTCCTACAGAACACTGAAGCTTTCTTT. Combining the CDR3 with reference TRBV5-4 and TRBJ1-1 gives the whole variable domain ETGVTQSPTHLIKTRGQQVTLRCSSQSGHNTVSWYQQALGQGPQFIFQYYREEENGRGNFPPRFSGLQFPNYSSELNVNALELDDSALYLCASSFLQNTEAFFGQGTRLTVV.

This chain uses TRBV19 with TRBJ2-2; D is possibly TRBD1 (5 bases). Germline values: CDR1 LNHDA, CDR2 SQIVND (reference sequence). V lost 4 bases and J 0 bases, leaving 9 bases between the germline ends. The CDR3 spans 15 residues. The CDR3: CASSTLGANTGELFF. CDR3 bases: TGTGCCAGTAGTACATTAGGGGCGAACACCGGGGAGCTGTTTTTT. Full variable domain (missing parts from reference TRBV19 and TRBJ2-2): DGGITQSPKYLFRKEGQNVTLSCEQNLNHDAMYWYRQDPGQGLRLIYYSQIVNDFQKGDIAEGYSVSREKKESFPLTVTSAQKNPTAFYLCASSTLGANTGELFFGEGSRLTVL.

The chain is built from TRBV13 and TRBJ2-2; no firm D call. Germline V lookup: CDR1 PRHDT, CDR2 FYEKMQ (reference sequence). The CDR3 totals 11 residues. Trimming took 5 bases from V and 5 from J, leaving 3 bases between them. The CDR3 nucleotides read TGTGCCAGCAGCGCTACCGGGGAGCTGTTTTTT. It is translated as CASSATGELFF.